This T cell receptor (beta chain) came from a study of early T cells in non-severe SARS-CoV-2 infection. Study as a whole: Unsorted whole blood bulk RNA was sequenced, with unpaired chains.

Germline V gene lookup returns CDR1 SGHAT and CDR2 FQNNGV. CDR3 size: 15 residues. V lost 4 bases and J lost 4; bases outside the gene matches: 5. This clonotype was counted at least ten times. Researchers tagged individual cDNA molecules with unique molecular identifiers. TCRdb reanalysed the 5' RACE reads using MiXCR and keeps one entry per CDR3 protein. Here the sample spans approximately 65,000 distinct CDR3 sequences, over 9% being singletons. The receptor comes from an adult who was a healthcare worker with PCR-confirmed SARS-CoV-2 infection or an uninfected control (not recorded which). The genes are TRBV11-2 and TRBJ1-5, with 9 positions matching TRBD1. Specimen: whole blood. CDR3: CASSSGTGLNQPQHF. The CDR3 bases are TGTGCCAGCAGCTCCGGGACAGGGTTAAATCAGCCCCAGCATTTT.